This TCR beta chain was sequenced during a study of T cell responses to AZD1222 COVID-19 vaccine. Study-wide points: Spike as a whole was targeted by vaccine-associated CD4 TCRs, dominant at 160-218 and 743-854. Seropositivity was recorded at baseline in only 6 or 7 AZD1222 recipients. It was only after the peak T cell response that any repertoires were sampled.

This clone was seen more than once but under ten times. Its antigen is currently unknown. In germline, CDR1 is MNHEY, CDR2 SVGEGT. This CDR3 comprises 15 residues. The ends were cut back, 2 bases at V and 1 base at J, with 10 bases in the middle. Produced via immunoSEQ multiplex PCR; TCRdb's table is partial and in-frame only. Of about 130,000 clones listed, about 90% were seen once; the top ten hold 4.4%. The chain joins TRBV6-2 or TRBV6-3 to TRBJ2-3; D possibly corresponds to TRBD2 (6 bases). This sample comprised peripheral blood, obtained on day 0 of MenACWY control vaccination. The source of this sequence is an adult in good health. CDR3 DNA: TGTGCCAGCAGTTACGGGCGGGAAGGCACAGATACGCAGTATTTT. It encodes CASSYGREGTDTQYF.